This is a list of T cell receptor beta chains from one sample in a study of identical twins. TCRdb called the 5' RACE reads again in MiXCR, with one record for every CDR3 protein. Of 1.5 million to 2 million distinct CDR3 sequences in the sample, under 35% were seen once. The sample consisted of cord blood. These receptors originate from a newborn girl in good health. Both conserved end residues are part of each CDR3. Each record gives: V gene, D gene, J gene, clone size, CDR3 protein, CDR3 DNA. A D gene is named only where the DNA matches it firmly. Clone size is stated in some rows and not others, as once, few, many or a class when expanded.

>TRBV27|-|TRBJ2-7|many
CASSLSGLYEQYF
TGTGCCAGCAGTTTGTCCGGGCTCTACGAGCAGTACTTC
>TRBV7-9|-|TRBJ2-3|-
CASSQSRRYLTDTQYF
TGTGCCAGCAGCCAAAGCAGGAGGTACCTCACAGATACGCAGTATTTT
>TRBV21-1|-|TRBJ2-2|-
CASSKGGSGLENTGELFF
TGTGCCAGCAGCAAAGGGGGGTCGGGACTAGAAAACACCGGGGAGCTGTTTTTT
>TRBV27|-|TRBJ1-6|-
CASAPGHYNSPLHF
TGTGCCAGCGCTCCGGGACACTATAATTCACCCCTCCACTTT
>TRBV5-1|-|TRBJ2-3|-
CASTKQGGTDTQYF
TGCGCCAGCACTAAACAGGGAGGGACAGATACGCAGTATTTT
>TRBV15|-|TRBJ2-1|few
CATSSTTGQPYNEQFF
TGTGCCACCAGCAGTACTACTGGACAGCCCTACAATGAGCAGTTCTTC
>TRBV6-6|-|TRBJ1-1|-
CASSYRKHRDTEAFF
TGTGCCAGCAGTTATAGGAAACACAGGGACACTGAAGCTTTCTTT
>TRBV27|-|TRBJ2-2|-
CASSLIELGELFF
TGTGCCAGCAGTTTAATCGAGCTGGGGGAGCTGTTTTTT
>TRBV20-1|TRBD2|TRBJ2-5|-
CSARIAGGSETQYF
TGCAGTGCCCGGATAGCGGGGGGTAGTGAGACCCAGTACTTC
>TRBV2|-|TRBJ2-3|-
CASSEEWAGTDTQYF
TGTGCCAGCAGTGAAGAATGGGCGGGCACAGATACGCAGTATTTT
>TRBV11-2|-|TRBJ2-1|once
CASSLGQYSNQETQFF
TGTGCCAGCAGCTTAGGGCAGTACTCCAACCAAGAGACCCAGTTCTTC
>TRBV2|TRBD2|TRBJ2-3|few
CASSLTSVGDTQYF
TGTGCCAGCAGTTTGACTAGCGTGGGGGATACGCAGTATTTT
>TRBV2|-|TRBJ2-7|-
CASEPSSYEQYF
TGTGCCAGCGAACCCAGCTCCTACGAGCAGTACTTC
>TRBV28|-|TRBJ1-5|many
CASSLSGVGNQPQHF
TGCGCCAGCAGTCTATCAGGGGTGGGCAATCAGCCCCAGCATTTT
>TRBV28|-|TRBJ1-1|few
CASRTRNPSGAFF
TGTGCCAGCAGGACACGGAATCCCTCGGGAGCTTTCTTT
>TRBV12-3/TRBV12-4|TRBD2|TRBJ2-3|once
CASSPPGVTSGSLGHTQYF
TGTGCCAGCAGTCCGCCGGGGGTTACTAGCGGGAGTCTCGGGCATACGCAGTATTTT
>TRBV5-6|TRBD2|TRBJ2-1|few
CASSLERELVEQFF
TGTGCCAGCAGCCTCGAGCGGGAGTTGGTTGAGCAGTTCTTC
>TRBV4-2|-|TRBJ1-1|-
CASSQDGQNTEAFF
TGTGCCAGCAGCCAAGATGGACAAAACACTGAAGCTTTCTTT
>TRBV27|TRBD1|TRBJ1-2|-
CASSQRQGELYGYTF
TGTGCCAGCAGTCAAAGACAGGGCGAGCTCTATGGCTACACCTTC
>TRBV20-1|TRBD2|TRBJ2-3|-
CSVETSGGTDTQYF
TGCAGTGTCGAGACTAGCGGGGGCACGGATACGCAGTATTTT
>TRBV7-2|-|TRBJ2-3|many
CASSLEGLTDTQYF
TGTGCCAGCAGCTTAGAGGGTCTCACAGATACGCAGTATTTT
>TRBV20-1|TRBD1|TRBJ1-1|-
CSALPGQGFMNTEAFF
TGCAGTGCCCTCCCGGGACAGGGCTTCATGAACACTGAAGCTTTCTTT
>TRBV7-2|-|TRBJ2-1|few
CASSLGVTGGTFSFF
TGTGCCAGCAGCTTAGGCGTAACGGGGGGCACCTTTTCGTTCTTC
>TRBV4-2|TRBD2|TRBJ2-3|-
CASSQVLAGGLDTQYF
TGTGCCAGCAGCCAAGTCCTAGCGGGGGGGCTAGATACGCAGTATTTT
>TRBV20-1|-|TRBJ2-7|-
CSASVTRYEQYF
TGCAGTGCTAGCGTCACCCGCTACGAGCAGTACTTC
>TRBV28|-|TRBJ2-3|few
CASSLGRSSSTDTQYF
TGTGCCAGCAGTTTGGGGAGGAGCTCTAGCACAGATACGCAGTATTTT
>TRBV20-1|TRBD2|TRBJ2-5|-
CSETRRRERNNEQYF
TGCAGTGAGACTAGACGGCGGGAGCGTAACAATGAGCAGTACTTC
>TRBV20-1|-|TRBJ2-7|-
CSARRGVEGEQYF
TGCAGTGCTAGGAGGGGGGTAGAAGGGGAGCAGTACTTC
>TRBV5-1|-|TRBJ2-7|many
CASSLRPHDEQYF
TGCGCCAGCAGCTTGAGGCCCCACGACGAGCAGTACTTC
>TRBV7-8|TRBD2|TRBJ2-7|few
CASSLTSFSYNEQYF
TGTGCCAGCAGCTTGACTAGCTTCTCCTACAATGAGCAGTACTTC
>TRBV19|-|TRBJ1-4|few
CASSIGEKLFF
TGTGCCAGTAGTATTGGTGAAAAACTGTTTTTT
>TRBV20-1|-|TRBJ2-5|-
CSARDWRKPQETQYF
TGCAGTGCTAGAGATTGGAGGAAACCTCAAGAGACCCAGTACTTC
>TRBV7-9|-|TRBJ2-5|few
CASSLLGVSETQYF
TGTGCCAGCAGCTTACTGGGTGTCTCCGAGACCCAGTACTTC
>TRBV6-2/TRBV6-3|-|TRBJ2-1|many
CASSYLQTYNEQFF
TGTGCCAGCAGTTACCTTCAGACATACAATGAGCAGTTCTTC
>TRBV27|-|TRBJ2-3|few
CASSPGVAGTDTQYF
TGTGCCAGCAGCCCAGGGGTAGCGGGCACAGATACGCAGTATTTT
>TRBV18|-|TRBJ1-5|few
CASSPSGGSNQPQHF
TGTGCCAGCTCACCATCGGGGGGAAGCAATCAGCCCCAGCATTTT
>TRBV28|TRBD2|TRBJ2-7|-
CASSLFPGLAGVYEQYF
TGTGCCAGCAGTTTATTCCCGGGACTAGCGGGGGTTTACGAGCAGTACTTC
>TRBV10-3|TRBD1|TRBJ2-6|few
CAISGGQGALTF
TGTGCCATCAGTGGGGGACAGGGTGCGTTGACTTTC
>TRBV19|-|TRBJ1-1|once
CASRGKIRNTEAFF
TGTGCCAGTCGGGGGAAGATAAGGAACACTGAAGCTTTCTTT
>TRBV12-3/TRBV12-4|-|TRBJ1-5|-
CASSLDNRRNQPQHF
TGTGCCAGCAGCCTGGATAACCGTCGGAATCAGCCCCAGCATTTT
>TRBV12-3/TRBV12-4|TRBD1|TRBJ2-7|few
CASSFGTAVSYEQYF
TGTGCCAGCAGTTTTGGGACAGCTGTCTCCTACGAGCAGTACTTC
>TRBV10-3|-|TRBJ1-1|few
CATSGTRGDTEAFF
TGTGCCACCTCCGGGACAAGGGGGGACACTGAAGCTTTCTTT
>TRBV4-2|-|TRBJ2-7|many
CASSQTPRVSSYEQYF
TGTGCCAGCAGCCAAACCCCCAGGGTCAGCTCCTACGAGCAGTACTTC
>TRBV20-1|-|TRBJ2-1|-
CSARDPQGGRGNEQFF
TGCAGTGCTAGAGATCCTCAGGGAGGTCGGGGCAATGAGCAGTTCTTC
>TRBV24-1|-|TRBJ2-2|-
CATSVYRPTNTGELFF
TGTGCCACCAGTGTCTACCGACCCACGAACACCGGGGAGCTGTTTTTT
>TRBV5-1|-|TRBJ2-5|-
CASSLISAVGETQYF
TGCGCCAGCAGCTTGATCTCCGCGGTCGGAGAGACCCAGTACTTC
>TRBV20-1|TRBD1|TRBJ1-2|-
CSADPRDSNYGYIF
TGCAGTGCTGACCCCCGGGACAGCAACTATGGCTACATCTTC
>TRBV6-1|TRBD2|TRBJ2-4|-
CASLAGLLAKNIQYF
TGTGCCAGTTTAGCGGGACTCTTAGCCAAAAACATTCAGTACTTC
>TRBV27|-|TRBJ1-5|few
CASSPDPTGQPQHF
TGTGCCAGCAGTCCTGACCCAACGGGCCAGCCCCAGCATTTT
>TRBV5-1|-|TRBJ2-1|-
CASSSPQISYNEQFF
TGCGCCAGCAGCTCTCCACAGATCTCCTACAATGAGCAGTTCTTC
>TRBV27|-|TRBJ1-1|-
CASSFTGPSGAFF
TGTGCCAGCAGCTTTACAGGGCCTAGCGGGGCTTTCTTT
>TRBV28|-|TRBJ2-5|-
CASSPLDGRWQETQYF
TGTGCCAGCAGTCCCCTAGATGGGCGCTGGCAAGAGACCCAGTACTTC
>TRBV20-1|TRBD2|TRBJ2-5|-
CSARDLRLAGGPYQETQYF
TGCAGTGCTAGAGATCTCAGACTAGCGGGAGGGCCGTACCAAGAGACCCAGTACTTC
>TRBV6-5|-|TRBJ1-1|many
CASSYRRSLTEAFF
TGTGCCAGCAGTTACAGGCGCTCCTTAACTGAAGCTTTCTTT
>TRBV29-1|-|TRBJ2-6|-
CSVGDRTSGANVLTF
TGCAGCGTTGGTGACAGGACCTCTGGGGCCAACGTCCTGACTTTC
>TRBV11-2|TRBD1|TRBJ1-1|few
CASSLEWGRGLTEAFF
TGTGCCAGCAGCTTAGAATGGGGCAGGGGGCTAACTGAAGCTTTCTTT
>TRBV28|-|TRBJ2-1|-
CASSPPTGAYNEQFF
TGTGCCAGCAGTCCCCCGACAGGAGCCTACAATGAGCAGTTCTTC
>TRBV27|-|TRBJ2-1|-
CASSLGLGSTYNEQFF
TGTGCCAGCAGTTTAGGGCTCGGCTCTACCTACAATGAGCAGTTCTTC
>TRBV5-1|TRBD2|TRBJ2-1|-
CASTGTSGRRVNNEQFF
TGCGCCAGCACCGGGACTAGCGGGAGAAGAGTCAACAATGAGCAGTTCTTC